One and the same sample provided the 10 T cell receptor beta chains below, sequenced in a study of T cell repertoires in cytomegalovirus infection (dated by TCRdb to between 2018 and 2021). The run used an Illumina HiSeq 1500. TCRdb handled the public reads itself, with Q25 trimming in fastp and clone calling in MiXCR, and kept productive beta chains. Every CDR3 protein is listed once, alongside the most common genes and DNA of its rows. The sample table records roughly 100,000 distinct CDR3 sequences; 15% to 20% of these occur just once. In total, the top ten clones hold 8% of the sample. Sequenced: PBMCs. Receptors originate from a human donor in good health (CMV status not recorded). Some clones in this sample may be carry-over from other donors' samples.

The rearrangement links TRBV2 to TRBJ1-4; 9 bases match TRBD1. J lost 2 bases, V lost 2 bases, and 6 bases had no gene match. From germline, CDR1 is SNHLY and CDR2 FYNNEI. This CDR3 has 17 residues. The CDR3 protein is CASSETGGYSTNEKLFF. CDR3 DNA sequence: TGTGCCAGCAGTGAAACAGGGGGCTATTCTACTAATGAAAAACTGTTTTTT.

This clonotype was recorded at least ten times. This chain connects TRBV7-9 to TRBJ2-1; D remains unclear. V was pared by 4 bases and J by 8 bases, with 15 bases between. The CDR3 covers 14 residues. The germline V gene encodes CDR1 SEHNR and CDR2 FQNEAQ (reference sequence). The CDR3, as DNA: TGTGCCAGCAGCTCGCTGGGCCTGGTGCATGAGCAGTTCTTC. Its protein product is CASSSLGLVHEQFF. The full variable domain, completed using reference TRBV7-9 and TRBJ2-1, is DTGVSQNPRHKITKRGQNVTFRCDPISEHNRLYWYRQTLGQGPEFLTYFQNEAQLEKSRLLSDRFSAERPKGSFSTLEIQRTEQGDSAMYLCASSSLGLVHEQFFGPGTRLTVL.

CDR3 amino acids: CASSEWNRAEGSDTQYF. DNA of the CDR3: TGTGCCAGCAGTGAATGGAATAGGGCTGAAGGATCGGATACGCAGTATTTT. The V and J genes are TRBV6-1 and TRBJ2-3; no clear D. The CDR3 sequence is 17 residues long. Germline V gene sequence: CDR1 MNHNS, CDR2 SASEGT. V dropped 2 bases and J dropped 6 bases, with 21 bases sitting between them.

In its sample, this clonotype was seen a few times. The rearrangement uses TRBV12-5 and TRBJ2-1; no firm D call. The V end lost 0 bases, the J end lost 10 bases, and 7 bases lay between the germline ends. The CDR3 covers 12 residues. In germline, CDR1 is LGHNT, CDR2 FRNRAP. CDR3 in amino acids: CASGLVAQEQFF. The CDR3 region has the DNA TGTGCTAGTGGTTTGGTAGCTCAGGAGCAGTTCTTC.

The J gene is TRBJ1-1, the V gene TRBV20-1; 8 bases agree with TRBD1. Looked up from germline, CDR1 is DFQATT and CDR2 is SNEGSKA (reference sequence). The CDR3 has 14 amino acids. With 5 bases clipped from V and 4 bases from J, the junction kept 9 bases outside the gene matches. The CDR3 sequence is CSAGGGTGRTEAFF. The CDR3 bases are TGCAGTGCTGGGGGCGGGACAGGACGCACTGAAGCTTTCTTT.

This clonotype occurred a few times. The V call is TRBV19, the J call TRBJ1-2; a possible D gene is TRBD1 (5 bases). Germline V CDR1 and CDR2: LNHDA, SQIVND (reference sequence). Trimming cost V 2 bases and J 2 bases, with 12 bases left between them. The CDR3 covers 15 residues. The chain's CDR3 is CASSIQSGTNYGYTF. The CDR3 bases are TGTGCCAGTAGTATACAGAGCGGGACCAACTATGGCTACACCTTC.

This chain links TRBV28 with TRBJ1-1; D call uncertain. Germline CDR1 and CDR2: MDHEN and SYDVKM. The V end was cut by 2 bases, the J end by 6 bases, with 7 bases between. The length of the CDR3 is 12 residues. The CDR3 DNA sequence: TGTGCCAGCAGTTTAAGTTTGGCTGAAGCTTTCTTT. Translation gives CASSLSLAEAFF.

This clonotype appeared many times. The chain carries TRBV7-9 and TRBJ1-1, with D possibly being TRBD1 (6 bases). The germline V and J ends were trimmed by 5 bases and 4 bases, with 20 bases remaining between them. The CDR3 is made up of 16 amino acids. The germline V gene encodes CDR1 SEHNR and CDR2 FQNEAQ (reference sequence). CDR3 DNA: TGTGCCAGCAGCAAAACCGGACAGAGTATCTCCACTGAAGCTTTCTTT. Translation: CASSKTGQSISTEAFF.

This chain connects TRBV11-2 to TRBJ1-2, with TRBD1 matching 9 bases. Per the germline V gene, CDR1 is SGHAT and CDR2 is FQNNGV. This CDR3 comprises 14 residues. V shed 3 bases, J shed 8 bases, and the junction held 7 bases outside the gene matches. In nucleotides, the CDR3 is TGTGCCAGCAGCTTGAGACAGGGGGTCCTCGGCTACACCTTC. This sequence encodes CASSLRQGVLGYTF.

The genes are TRBV20-1 and TRBJ1-4, with D maybe TRBD1 (5 bases). V lost 6 bases, J lost 5 bases, and 16 bases lay in between. This CDR3 is 14 amino acids long. CDR1 is DFQATT and CDR2 is SNEGSKA in the germline V gene (reference sequence). CDR3 DNA: TGCAGTGCAACCCCCGGACGGGGGAATGAAAAACTGTTTTTT. Translation gives CSATPGRGNEKLFF.